This TCR beta chain was captured by sequencing in a study of blood T cells in healthy people across ages. To note about this clonotype: Its specificity is not known.

Per individual sample, total RNA of at least 5.5 micrograms was extracted. Germline V CDR1 and CDR2: SEHNR, FQNEAQ (reference sequence). V shed 5 bases and J shed 4 bases, with 9 bases lying between them. The CDR3 is made up of 13 amino acids. Study-wide points: Unsorted PBMC material precluded a definitive naive versus antigen-experienced comparison.

Through a sample-barcoded 5' primer and a J-beta primer mix, a second PCR was run for about 6 to 12 cycles. TCRdb analysed the 5' RACE reads with MiXCR anew, one entry per CDR3 protein. The sample includes 950,000 to 1,200,000 distinct CDR3 sequences, less than 45% of them seen just once. The sample taken for sequencing was blood. This chain connects TRBV7-9 to TRBJ2-4, with no clear D. The TCR originated in a man in his late teens or twenties in good health. The CDR3 bases are TGTGCCAGCAGCATCGACGGGAAAAACATTCAGTACTTC. Translating it yields CASSIDGKNIQYF. Full variable domain (missing parts from reference TRBV7-9 and TRBJ2-4): DTGVSQNPRHKITKRGQNVTFRCDPISEHNRLYWYRQTLGQGPEFLTYFQNEAQLEKSRLLSDRFSAERPKGSFSTLEIQRTEQGDSAMYLCASSIDGKNIQYFGAGTRLSVL.